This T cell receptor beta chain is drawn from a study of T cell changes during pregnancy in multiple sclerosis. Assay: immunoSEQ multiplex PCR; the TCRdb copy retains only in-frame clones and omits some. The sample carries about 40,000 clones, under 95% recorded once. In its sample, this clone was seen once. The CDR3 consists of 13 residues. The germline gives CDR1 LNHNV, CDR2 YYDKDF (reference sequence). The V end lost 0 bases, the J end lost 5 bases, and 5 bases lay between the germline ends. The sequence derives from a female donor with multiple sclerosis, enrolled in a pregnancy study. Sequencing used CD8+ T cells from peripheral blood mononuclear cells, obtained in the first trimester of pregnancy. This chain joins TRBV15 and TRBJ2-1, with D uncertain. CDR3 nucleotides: TGTGCCACCAGCAGAGACAGTCACAATGAGCAGTTCTTC. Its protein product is CATSRDSHNEQFF. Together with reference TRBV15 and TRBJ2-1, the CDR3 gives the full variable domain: DAMVIQNPRYQVTQFGKPVTLSCSQTLNHNVMYWYQQKSSQAPKLLFHYYDKDFNNEADTPDNFQSRRPNTSFCFLDIRSPGLGDTAMYLCATSRDSHNEQFFGPGTRLTVL.